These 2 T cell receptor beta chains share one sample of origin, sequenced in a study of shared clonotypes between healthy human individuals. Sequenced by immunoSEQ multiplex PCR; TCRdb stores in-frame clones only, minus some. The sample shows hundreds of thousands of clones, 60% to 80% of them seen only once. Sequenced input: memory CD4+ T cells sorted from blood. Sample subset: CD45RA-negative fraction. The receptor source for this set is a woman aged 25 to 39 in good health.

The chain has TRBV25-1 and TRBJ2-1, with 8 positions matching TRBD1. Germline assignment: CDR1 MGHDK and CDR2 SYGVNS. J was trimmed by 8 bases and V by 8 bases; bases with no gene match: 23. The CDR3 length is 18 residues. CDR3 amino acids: CASSIMNIQGARSDEQFF. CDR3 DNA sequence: TGTGCCAGCTCCATTATGAATATCCAGGGGGCGCGAAGCGATGAGCAGTTCTTC. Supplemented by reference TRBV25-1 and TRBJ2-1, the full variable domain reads EADIYQTPRYLVIGTGKKITLECSQTMGHDKMYWYQQDPGMELHLIHYSYGVNSTEKGDLSSESTVSRIRTEHFPLTLESARPSHTSQYLCASSIMNIQGARSDEQFFGPGTRLTVL.

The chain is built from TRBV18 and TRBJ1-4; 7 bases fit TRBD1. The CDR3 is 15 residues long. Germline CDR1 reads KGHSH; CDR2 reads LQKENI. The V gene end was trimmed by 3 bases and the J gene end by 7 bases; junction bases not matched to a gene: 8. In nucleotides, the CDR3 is TGTGCCAGCTCACCTCTGGGTAACAGGGGTGAAAAACTGTTTTTT. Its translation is CASSPLGNRGEKLFF.